Shown below are 6 T cell receptor beta chains from a single sample sequenced in a study of cytotoxic CD8 clonotypes in ibrutinib-treated CLL. Sequencing used immunoSEQ multiplex PCR; TCRdb keeps in-frame clones, though not all of them. The profile shows roughly 97,000 clones, more than 75% of them singletons. Sequencing was performed on PBMCs, taken after 12 months of ibrutinib treatment. The receptors here all came from a human donor with chronic lymphocytic leukemia.

The chain recombines TRBV5-4 with TRBJ2-7; 12 bases are a match to TRBD2. This CDR3 has 16 residues. CDR1 is SGHNT, CDR2 YYREEE, per germline (reference sequence). V shed 7 bases and J 6 bases; nucleotides not matched to a gene: 14. The CDR3 DNA reads as TGTGCCAGCGGACCTTCTAGCGGGGGGGTCTTAGCCGAGCAGTACTTC. Translating it yields CASGPSSGGVLAEQYF.

In DNA form, the CDR3 reads TGCGCCAGCAGCTTGGAGGGGGCCACGGCGGCTTTCTTT. This translates into CASSLEGATAAFF. This chain joins TRBV5-1 and TRBJ1-1; 7 nucleotides match TRBD1. The germline V gene has CDR1 SGHRS and CDR2 YFSETQ. V shed 0 bases and J 11 bases; nucleotides not matched to a gene: 7. The CDR3 length is 13 residues.

This clone appeared a single time. The V gene is TRBV30, the J gene TRBJ2-5; TRBD2 matches 8 bases. The CDR3 consists of 14 residues. Germline V CDR1 and CDR2: GTSNPN, SVGIG (reference sequence). The junction had 9 bases not matched to a gene; V was cut back by 5 bases and J by 4 bases. CDR3 in amino acids: CAWAQEGLAETQYF. In DNA, the CDR3 is TGTGCCTGGGCCCAGGAAGGACTAGCAGAGACCCAGTACTTC.

This clone came up a few times. The chain has TRBV7-9 and TRBJ2-7, with 8 bases fitting TRBD1. The germline CDR1 and CDR2 sequences are SEHNR and FQNEAQ (reference sequence). V dropped 5 bases and J dropped 9; count of bases not matched to a gene: 6. This CDR3 has 12 amino acids. CDR3 coding DNA: TGTGCCAGCAGCCCAGAAACAGGGGGGCAGTACTTC. It codes for CASSPETGGQYF.

Points on this clone: A much larger clone lies a single base off, so this may be a read error. Additional DNA sequences in this sample encode the identical CDR3. The DNA of the CDR3 is TGTGCCAGCAGCGTAGGGACAGGGCACACCGGGGAGCTGTTTTTT. The encoded protein is CASSVGTGHTGELFF. This sequence joins TRBV9 and TRBJ2-2; 8 bases map to TRBD1. The CDR3 consists of 15 residues. J was trimmed by 3 bases and V by 0 bases; bases with no gene match: 1. Germline V gene lookup returns CDR1 SGDLS and CDR2 YYNGEE. Drawing the rest from reference TRBV9 and TRBJ2-2, the complete variable domain is DSGVTQTPKHLITATGQRVTLRCSPRSGDLSVYWYQQSLDQGLQFLIQYYNGEERAKGNILERFSAQQFPDLHSELNLSSLELGDSALYFCASSVGTGHTGELFFGEGSRLTVL.

This clone was observed a single time. The gene calls are TRBV27 and TRBJ2-3; D is uncertain. The V end was cut by 0 bases, the J end by 2 bases, with 9 bases between. The CDR3 covers 15 residues. CDR1 and CDR2 from the germline V gene are MNHEY and SMNVEV (reference sequence). This chain's CDR3 is CASSLSSYPTDTQYF. The CDR3 DNA follows: TGTGCCAGCAGTTTATCCAGCTACCCCACAGATACGCAGTATTTT.